Listed below are T cell receptor beta chains from one sample, sequenced in a study of cytomegalovirus exposure and HLA in healthy donors. Libraries were prepared by immunoSEQ multiplex PCR; TCRdb keeps only in-frame clonotypes and omits some of them. In the table there are some 30,000 clones, roughly 88% of which are singletons. Sequences were obtained from PBMCs. Receptors were obtained from a woman aged 18-29 years in good health and CMV-seronegative. CDR3s include the opening cysteine and the closing phenylalanine or tryptophan. D genes are given only for firm matches. Expanded clones are given a class, and other clones once, few, many or no size at all.

d_gene: NA; abundance: NA; v_gene: TRBV18; len: 17; j_gene: TRBJ2-1; CDR3nt: TGTGCCAGCTCACCACCAATCGTACAGAAGTCCTACAATGAGCAGTTCTTC; CDR3aa: CASSPPIVQKSYNEQFF
d_gene: NA; abundance: once; v_gene: TRBV19; len: 12; j_gene: TRBJ1-6; CDR3nt: TGTGCCAGTTCAGGGCCTCGTTCACCCCTCCACTTT; CDR3aa: CASSGPRSPLHF
d_gene: NA; abundance: few; v_gene: TRBV28; len: 11; j_gene: TRBJ2-1; CDR3nt: TGTGCCAGCAGTTTAAACCGGGAGCAGTTCTTC; CDR3aa: CASSLNREQFF
d_gene: TRBD2; abundance: NA; v_gene: TRBV28; len: 16; j_gene: TRBJ2-7; CDR3nt: TGTGCCAGCACGAGCGGAGGGACTAGCGGGTCCTACGAGCAGTACTTC; CDR3aa: CASTSGGTSGSYEQYF
d_gene: NA; abundance: NA; v_gene: TRBV5-1; len: 14; j_gene: TRBJ1-2; CDR3nt: TGCGCCAGCAGCTTGGCCCGGGGGGTGGATGGCTACCCCTTC; CDR3aa: CASSLARGVDGYPF
d_gene: TRBD1; abundance: NA; v_gene: TRBV18; len: 14; j_gene: TRBJ2-1; CDR3nt: TGTGCCAGCTCACCGCTTAAACAGGGGTGGGAGCAGTTCTTC; CDR3aa: CASSPLKQGWEQFF
d_gene: NA; abundance: few; v_gene: TRBV5-6; len: 11; j_gene: TRBJ1-1; CDR3nt: TGTGCCAGCAGCACGGGGTTCGTAGCTTTCTTT; CDR3aa: CASSTGFVAFF
d_gene: TRBD2; abundance: NA; v_gene: TRBV28; len: 14; j_gene: TRBJ2-7; CDR3nt: TGTGCCACTTCACCCCGGACTCCCGGGAGGGAGCAGTACTTC; CDR3aa: CATSPRTPGREQYF
d_gene: NA; abundance: few; v_gene: TRBV9; len: 14; j_gene: TRBJ2-1; CDR3nt: TGTGCCAGCAGCGTAGACGGACAGTTAAATGAGCAGTTCTTC; CDR3aa: CASSVDGQLNEQFF
d_gene: TRBD1; abundance: NA; v_gene: TRBV29-1; len: 13; j_gene: TRBJ1-1; CDR3nt: TGCAGCGTTGGGACAGGGGTAAACACTGAAGCTTTCTTT; CDR3aa: CSVGTGVNTEAFF